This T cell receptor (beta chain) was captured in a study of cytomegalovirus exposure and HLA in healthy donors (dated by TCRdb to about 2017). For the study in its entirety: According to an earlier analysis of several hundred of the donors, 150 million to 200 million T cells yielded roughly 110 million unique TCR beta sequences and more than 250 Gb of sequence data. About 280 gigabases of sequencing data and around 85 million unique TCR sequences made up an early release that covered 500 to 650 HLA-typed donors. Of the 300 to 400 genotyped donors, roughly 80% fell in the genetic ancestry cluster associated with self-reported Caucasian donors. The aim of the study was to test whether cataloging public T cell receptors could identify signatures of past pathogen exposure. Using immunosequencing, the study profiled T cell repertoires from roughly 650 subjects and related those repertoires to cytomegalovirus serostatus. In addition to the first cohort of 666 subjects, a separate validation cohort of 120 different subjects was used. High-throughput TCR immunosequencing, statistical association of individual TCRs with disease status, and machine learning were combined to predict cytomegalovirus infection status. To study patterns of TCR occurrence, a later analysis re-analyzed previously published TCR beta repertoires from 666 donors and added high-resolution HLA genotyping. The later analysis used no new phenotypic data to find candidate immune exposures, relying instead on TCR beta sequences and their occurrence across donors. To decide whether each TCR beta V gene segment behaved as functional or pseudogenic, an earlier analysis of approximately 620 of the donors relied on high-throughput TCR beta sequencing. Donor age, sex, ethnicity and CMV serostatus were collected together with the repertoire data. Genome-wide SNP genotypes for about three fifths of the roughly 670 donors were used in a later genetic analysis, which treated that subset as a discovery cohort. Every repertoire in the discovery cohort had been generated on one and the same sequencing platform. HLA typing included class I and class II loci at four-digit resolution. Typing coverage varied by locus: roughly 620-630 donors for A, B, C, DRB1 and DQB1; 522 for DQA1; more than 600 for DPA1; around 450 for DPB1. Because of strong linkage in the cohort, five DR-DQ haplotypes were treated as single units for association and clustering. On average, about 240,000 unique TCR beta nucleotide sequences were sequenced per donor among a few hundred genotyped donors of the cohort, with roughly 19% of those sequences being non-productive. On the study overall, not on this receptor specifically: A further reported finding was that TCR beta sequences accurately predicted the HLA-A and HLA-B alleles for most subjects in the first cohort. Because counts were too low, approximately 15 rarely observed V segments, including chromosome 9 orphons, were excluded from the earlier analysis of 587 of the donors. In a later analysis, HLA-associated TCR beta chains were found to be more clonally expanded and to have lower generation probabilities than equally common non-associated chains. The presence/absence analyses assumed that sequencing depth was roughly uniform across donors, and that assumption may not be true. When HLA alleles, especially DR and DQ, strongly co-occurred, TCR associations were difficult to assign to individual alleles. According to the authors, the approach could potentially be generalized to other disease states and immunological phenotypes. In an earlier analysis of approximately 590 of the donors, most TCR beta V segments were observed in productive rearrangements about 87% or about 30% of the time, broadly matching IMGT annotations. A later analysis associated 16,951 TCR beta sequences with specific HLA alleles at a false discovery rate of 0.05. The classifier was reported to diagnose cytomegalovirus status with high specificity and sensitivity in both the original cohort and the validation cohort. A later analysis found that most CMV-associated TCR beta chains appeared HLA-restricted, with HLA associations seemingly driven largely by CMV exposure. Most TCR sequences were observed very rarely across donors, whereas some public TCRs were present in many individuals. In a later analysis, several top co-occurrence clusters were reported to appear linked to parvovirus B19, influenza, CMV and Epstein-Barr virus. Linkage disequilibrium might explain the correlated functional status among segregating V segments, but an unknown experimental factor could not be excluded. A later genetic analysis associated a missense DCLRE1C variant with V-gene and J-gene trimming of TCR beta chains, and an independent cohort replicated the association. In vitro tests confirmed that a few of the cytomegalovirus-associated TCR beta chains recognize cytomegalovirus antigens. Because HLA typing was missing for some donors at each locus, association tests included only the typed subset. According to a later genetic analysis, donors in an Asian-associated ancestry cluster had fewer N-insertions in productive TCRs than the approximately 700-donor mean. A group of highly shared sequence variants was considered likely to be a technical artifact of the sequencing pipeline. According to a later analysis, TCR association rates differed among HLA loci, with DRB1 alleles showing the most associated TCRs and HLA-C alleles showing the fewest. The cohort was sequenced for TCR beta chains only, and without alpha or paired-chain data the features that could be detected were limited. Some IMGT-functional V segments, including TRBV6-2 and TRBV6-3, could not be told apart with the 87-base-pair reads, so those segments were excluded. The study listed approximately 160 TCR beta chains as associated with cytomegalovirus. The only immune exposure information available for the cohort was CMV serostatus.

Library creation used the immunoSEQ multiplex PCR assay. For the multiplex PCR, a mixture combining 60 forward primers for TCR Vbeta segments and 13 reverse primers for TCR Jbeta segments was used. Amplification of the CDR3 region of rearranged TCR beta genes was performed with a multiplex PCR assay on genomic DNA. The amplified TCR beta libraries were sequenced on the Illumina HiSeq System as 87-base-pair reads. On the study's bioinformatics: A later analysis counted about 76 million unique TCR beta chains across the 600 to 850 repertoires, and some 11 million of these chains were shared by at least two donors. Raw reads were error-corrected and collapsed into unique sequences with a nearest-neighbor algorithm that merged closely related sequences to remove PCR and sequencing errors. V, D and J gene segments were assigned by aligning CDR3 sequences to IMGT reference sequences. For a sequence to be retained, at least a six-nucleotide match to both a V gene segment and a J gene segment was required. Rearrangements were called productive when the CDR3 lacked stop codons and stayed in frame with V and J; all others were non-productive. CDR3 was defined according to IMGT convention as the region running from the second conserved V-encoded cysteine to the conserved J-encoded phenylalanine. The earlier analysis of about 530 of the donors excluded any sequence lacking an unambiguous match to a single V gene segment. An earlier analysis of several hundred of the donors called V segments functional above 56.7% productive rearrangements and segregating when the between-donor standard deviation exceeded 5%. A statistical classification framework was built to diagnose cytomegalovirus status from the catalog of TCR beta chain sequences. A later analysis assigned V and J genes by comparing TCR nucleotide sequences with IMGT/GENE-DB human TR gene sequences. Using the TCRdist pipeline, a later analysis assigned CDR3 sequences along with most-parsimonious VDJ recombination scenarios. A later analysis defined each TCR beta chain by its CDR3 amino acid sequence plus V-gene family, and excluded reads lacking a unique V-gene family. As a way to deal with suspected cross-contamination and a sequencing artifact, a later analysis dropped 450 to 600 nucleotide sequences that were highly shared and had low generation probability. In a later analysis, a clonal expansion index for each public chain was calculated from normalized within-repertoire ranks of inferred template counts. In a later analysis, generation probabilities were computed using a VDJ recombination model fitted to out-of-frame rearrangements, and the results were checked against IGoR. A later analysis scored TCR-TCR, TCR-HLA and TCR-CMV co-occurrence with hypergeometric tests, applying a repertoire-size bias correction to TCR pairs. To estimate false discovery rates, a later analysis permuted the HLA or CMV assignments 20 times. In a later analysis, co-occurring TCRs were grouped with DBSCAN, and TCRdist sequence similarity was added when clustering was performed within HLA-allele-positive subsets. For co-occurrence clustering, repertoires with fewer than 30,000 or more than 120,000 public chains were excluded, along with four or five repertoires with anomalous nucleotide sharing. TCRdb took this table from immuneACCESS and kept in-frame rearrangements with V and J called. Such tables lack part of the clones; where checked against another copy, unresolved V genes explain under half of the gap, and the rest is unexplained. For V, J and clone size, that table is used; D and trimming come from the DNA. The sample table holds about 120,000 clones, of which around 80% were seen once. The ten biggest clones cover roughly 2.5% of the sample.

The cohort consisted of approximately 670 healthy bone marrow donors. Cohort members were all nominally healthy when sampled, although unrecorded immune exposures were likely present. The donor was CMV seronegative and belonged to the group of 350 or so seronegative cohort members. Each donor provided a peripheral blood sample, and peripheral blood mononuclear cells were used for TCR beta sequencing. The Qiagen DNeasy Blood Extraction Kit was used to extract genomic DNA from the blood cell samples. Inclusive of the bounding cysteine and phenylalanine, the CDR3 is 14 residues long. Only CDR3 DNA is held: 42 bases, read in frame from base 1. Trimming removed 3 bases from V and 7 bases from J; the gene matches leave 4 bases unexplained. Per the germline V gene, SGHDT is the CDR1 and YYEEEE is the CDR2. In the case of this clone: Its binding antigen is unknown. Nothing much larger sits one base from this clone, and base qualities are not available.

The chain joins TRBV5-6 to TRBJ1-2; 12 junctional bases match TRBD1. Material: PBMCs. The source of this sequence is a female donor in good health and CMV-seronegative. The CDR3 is CASSSGQGARGYTF. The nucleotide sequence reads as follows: TGTGCCAGCAGCTCGGGACAGGGGGCGCGTGGCTACACCTTC.